This TCR beta chain was found in a study of cytomegalovirus exposure and HLA in healthy donors. Findings of the study overall: Immune exposure information comprised only CMV serostatus.

This clone was observed once. Its specificity is not known. The study ran its PCR with 60 Vbeta and 13 Jbeta primers. Measured with immunoSEQ multiplex PCR; TCRdb has only the in-frame clones, and not every one. Of about 170,000 clones listed, approximately 82% are singletons. J lost 0 bases, V lost 4 bases, and 8 bases had no gene match. CDR1 and CDR2 (germline): SGHNT, YYREEE (reference sequence). The CDR3 totals 16 residues. The rearrangement joins TRBV5-4 to TRBJ2-3, with 7 bases aligning to TRBD1. The TCR comes from a male donor in good health and CMV-seronegative. Sequenced sample: PBMCs. This CDR3 reads CASSARGYGSTDTQYF. In DNA form, the CDR3 reads TGTGCCAGCAGCGCCAGGGGGTATGGGAGCACAGATACGCAGTATTTT. Looking up the rest from reference TRBV5-4 and TRBJ2-3 gives the full variable domain: ETGVTQSPTHLIKTRGQQVTLRCSSQSGHNTVSWYQQALGQGPQFIFQYYREEENGRGNFPPRFSGLQFPNYSSELNVNALELDDSALYLCASSARGYGSTDTQYFGPGTRLTVL.